This T cell receptor beta chain was obtained from a study of blood T cell repertoires in COVID-19. Here immunoSEQ multiplex PCR was the method, and the copy in TCRdb shows in-frame clones only, minus some. The sample records roughly 52,000 clones, 80% to 90% being singletons. This CDR3 has 15 amino acids. CDR1 is SGHAT and CDR2 is FQNNGV in the germline V gene. V lost 3 bases and J lost 7, with 15 bases in between. The source material was peripheral blood. The clonotype was recovered from a man aged 50 or older with acute or convalescent COVID-19. This chain links TRBV11-2 with TRBJ1-4, with D uncertain. DNA for the CDR3: TGTGCCAGCAGCTTTTATAACTTACCCCCTGAAAAACTGTTTTTT. This encodes CASSFYNLPPEKLFF.